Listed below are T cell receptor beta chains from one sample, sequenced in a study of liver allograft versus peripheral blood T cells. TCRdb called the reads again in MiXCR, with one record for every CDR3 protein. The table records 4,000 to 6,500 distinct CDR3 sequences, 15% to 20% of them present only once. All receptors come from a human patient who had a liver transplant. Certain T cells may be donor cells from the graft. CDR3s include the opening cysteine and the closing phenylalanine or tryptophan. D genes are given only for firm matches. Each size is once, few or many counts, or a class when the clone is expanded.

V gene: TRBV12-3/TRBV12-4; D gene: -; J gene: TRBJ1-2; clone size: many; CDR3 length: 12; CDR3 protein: CASRHPGGGYTF; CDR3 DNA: TGTGCCAGCAGGCACCCCGGGGGAGGCTACACCTTC
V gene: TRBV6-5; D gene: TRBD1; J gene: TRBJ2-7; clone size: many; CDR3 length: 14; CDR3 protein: CASSYRGQNYEQYF; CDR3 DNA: TGTGCCAGCAGTTACCGGGGACAGAACTACGAGCAGTACTTC
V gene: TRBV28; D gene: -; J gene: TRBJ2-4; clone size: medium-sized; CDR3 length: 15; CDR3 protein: CASRGQGLVKNIQYF; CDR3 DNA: TGTGCCAGCAGGGGGCAGGGGCTGGTCAAAAACATTCAGTACTTC
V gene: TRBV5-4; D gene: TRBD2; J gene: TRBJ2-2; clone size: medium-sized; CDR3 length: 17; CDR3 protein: CASSSRGGGPRTGELFF; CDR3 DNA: TGTGCCAGCAGCTCCCGGGGGGGAGGGCCACGGACCGGGGAGCTGTTTTTT
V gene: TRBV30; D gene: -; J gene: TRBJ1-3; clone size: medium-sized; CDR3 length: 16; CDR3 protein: CACTGRTAVTGNTIYF; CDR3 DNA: TGTGCCTGTACGGGAAGGACAGCCGTTACTGGAAACACCATATATTTT
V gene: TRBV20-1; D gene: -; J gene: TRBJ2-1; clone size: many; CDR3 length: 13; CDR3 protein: CSARLAPYNEQFF; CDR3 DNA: TGCAGTGCTAGACTAGCTCCGTACAATGAGCAGTTCTTC
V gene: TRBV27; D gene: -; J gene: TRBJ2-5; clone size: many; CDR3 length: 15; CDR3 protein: CASSFSPRGQQTQYF; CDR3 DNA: TGTGCCAGCAGTTTCTCCCCCCGTGGACAACAGACCCAGTACTTC
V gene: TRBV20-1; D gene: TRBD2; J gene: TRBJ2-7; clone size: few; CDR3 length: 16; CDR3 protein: CSARGGLAGGSYEQYF; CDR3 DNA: TGCAGTGCTAGAGGCGGACTAGCGGGGGGTTCTTACGAGCAGTACTTC
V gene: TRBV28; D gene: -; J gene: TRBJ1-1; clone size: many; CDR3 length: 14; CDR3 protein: CASSLLPSNTEAFF; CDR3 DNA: TGTGCCAGCAGTTTATTACCCTCCAACACTGAAGCTTTCTTT
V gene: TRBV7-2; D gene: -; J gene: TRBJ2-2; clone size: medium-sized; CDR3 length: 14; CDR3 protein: CASSFNSRAGELFF; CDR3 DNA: TGTGCCAGCAGCTTCAACAGTAGGGCCGGGGAGCTGTTTTTT
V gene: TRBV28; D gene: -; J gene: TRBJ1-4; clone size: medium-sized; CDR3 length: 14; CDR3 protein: CASSLLLSGEKLFF; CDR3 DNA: TGTGCCAGCAGTTTACTATTATCAGGGGAAAAACTGTTTTTT
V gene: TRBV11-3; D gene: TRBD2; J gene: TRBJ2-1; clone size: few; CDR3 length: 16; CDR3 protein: CASSQGLAGQYNEQFF; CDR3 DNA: TGTGCCAGCAGCCAGGGACTAGCGGGACAGTACAATGAGCAGTTCTTC
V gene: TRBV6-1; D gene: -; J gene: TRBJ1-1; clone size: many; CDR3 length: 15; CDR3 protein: CASSASRALRTEAFF; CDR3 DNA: TGTGCCAGCAGTGCCTCCAGGGCGTTGAGGACTGAAGCTTTCTTT